A single sample gave rise to the 10 T cell receptor beta chains below, sequenced in a study of beta chain features in type 1 diabetes. Isolated RNA was reverse transcribed in full, so expressed TCRB transcripts were sequenced. Data came from immunoSEQ multiplex PCR; TCRdb stores just in-frame clones and leaves some out. Here the sample spans tens of thousands of clones, roughly 67% being singletons. Sample: Tregs from blood. The receptor source for this set is a woman between 25 and 40 years old in good health.

The chain combines TRBV2 with TRBJ1-6; D is unclear. Germline CDR1 SNHLY, CDR2 FYNNEI. The CDR3 contains 15 residues. V lost 2 bases and J 9 bases, leaving 14 bases between the germline ends. Written as DNA, the CDR3 is TGTGCCAGCAGTGAACCTGGACTCCTAGGTTCACCCCTCCACTTT. It encodes CASSEPGLLGSPLHF.

This clone has just one count. The chain has TRBV6-5 and TRBJ2-1; TRBD2 aligns across 11 bases. Unmatched junction bases numbered 6, after V lost 5 bases and J lost 6 bases. Germline CDR1 is MNHEY and CDR2 is SVGAGI. The CDR3 has 15 residues. CDR3: CASSTPGLAVNEQFF. Here the CDR3 DNA reads TGTGCCAGCAGTACTCCGGGACTAGCGGTCAATGAGCAGTTCTTC.

The chain joins TRBV29-1 to TRBJ2-3; the match to TRBD1 covers 8 bases. The CDR3 contains 14 residues. Germline CDR1 and CDR2: SQVTM and ANQGSEA. V lost 6 bases, J lost 2 bases, and 7 bases stayed unmatched. The CDR3 DNA is TGCAGCGTCTGGACAGGGCTATACACAGATACGCAGTATTTT. Translated, it gives CSVWTGLYTDTQYF.

The chain couples TRBV6-5 to TRBJ2-3; D gene ambiguous. V lost 4 bases and J lost 3, with 5 bases in between. The germline CDR1 and CDR2 sequences are MNHEY and SVGAGI. This CDR3 spans 12 amino acids. The CDR3 spells CASSSETDTQYF. CDR3 DNA: TGTGCCAGCAGTTCAGAAACAGATACGCAGTATTTT.

This clone was seen only a few times. The chain couples TRBV4-2 to TRBJ2-5, with 11 positions matching TRBD2. The junction had 5 bases not matched to a gene; V was cut back by 4 bases and J by 1 base. CDR1 is LGHNA, CDR2 YNFKEQ, per germline. The CDR3 contains 16 residues. CDR3: CASSRSTSGTQETQYF. The DNA for the CDR3 is TGTGCCAGCAGCCGTTCGACTAGCGGGACCCAAGAGACCCAGTACTTC.

This chain connects TRBV5-6 to TRBJ2-7, with a possible D match to TRBD1 (8 bases). The V end lost 3 bases, the J end lost 9 bases, and 16 bases lay between the germline ends. The length of the CDR3 is 13 residues. Germline V CDR1 and CDR2: SGHDT, YYEEEE. The CDR3 bases are TGTGCCAGCAGCTGGACAGGGACTACGGTGCAGTACTTC. Translating it yields CASSWTGTTVQYF.

This chain connects TRBV29-1 to TRBJ2-3; TRBD1 aligns across 8 bases. V shed 7 bases, J shed 5 bases, and the junction held 5 bases outside the gene matches. This CDR3 region has 12 residues. The germline CDR1 and CDR2 sequences are SQVTM and ANQGSEA. CDR3 DNA sequence: TGCAGCGGTCAGGGGGCTGGAGATACGCAGTATTTT. Translation: CSGQGAGDTQYF.

The V gene is TRBV29-1, the J gene TRBJ2-1, with TRBD1 matching over 9 bases. The CDR3 spans 16 residues. CDR1 SQVTM and CDR2 ANQGSEA come from the germline V gene. V gave up 4 bases and J gave up 9 bases; unmatched junction bases: 16. The CDR3 DNA follows: TGCAGCGTTGCATCTATTACAGGGGGCTTTACCGGTGAGCAGTTCTTC. As protein: CSVASITGGFTGEQFF.

CDR3 bases: TGTGCCAGCAGCCCCTTCGCGGGCTCGAGCTCCTACAATGAGCAGTTCTTC. Translating gives CASSPFAGSSSYNEQFF. This chain links TRBV4-2 with TRBJ2-1, with D possibly being TRBD2 (5 bases). CDR1 is LGHNA and CDR2 is YNFKEQ in the germline V gene. Trimming pared 4 bases from V and 0 bases from J, leaving 16 bases between. The CDR3 is made up of 17 amino acids.

The V gene is TRBV27, the J gene TRBJ1-2, with 8 bases lining up with TRBD1. Trimming cost V 5 bases and J 4 bases; bases outside gene matches: 6. The CDR3 is 14 residues long. The V gene's germline CDR1 is MNHEY and CDR2 SMNVEV (reference sequence). The CDR3: CASSRTGNRYGYTF. As DNA, the CDR3 is TGTGCCAGCAGTCGGACAGGGAATCGCTATGGCTACACCTTC.